Described below is a single T cell receptor beta chain sequence and its context. Its antigen is undetermined. Depths of 1 in 200,000 to 1 in 1 million T cells were the sequencing target. The protocol was immunoSEQ multiplex PCR, while the TCRdb copy is restricted to in-frame clones and leaves out a portion. This repertoire shows about 160,000 clones, 70% to 85% found once; its top ten account for over 4.5%. This CDR3 comprises 15 residues. The V gene lost 8 bases and the J gene lost 0 bases, with 17 bases spanning the gap. CDR1 is WNHNN and CDR2 is SYGVQD in the germline V gene (reference sequence). This sample is part of a study of cytotoxic CD8 clonotypes in ibrutinib-treated CLL. Background on the study: Among the samples, the mean was approximately 260,000 productive templates and about 90,000 productive rearrangements. Whole-study findings and limits: Patients had baseline clonality above age-matched healthy donors, and this clonality moved with circulating CD8+ T-cell counts. There were few public clonotypes, and on treatment they contracted or stayed stable.

V gene TRBV10-1 combines with J gene TRBJ2-7, with D tentatively TRBD2 (6 bases). The TCR was taken from a human donor with chronic lymphocytic leukemia. Sequencing was performed on PBMCs, taken after 24 months of ibrutinib treatment. This CDR3 reads CASVEPLAVSYEQYF. DNA of the CDR3: TGCGCCAGCGTGGAACCCTTAGCGGTCTCCTACGAGCAGTACTTC.